This entry concerns a single T cell receptor (beta chain). Its antigen is still unknown. Unique molecular identifiers were present in the TCR beta cDNA libraries. Starting from approximately 1 to 10 million T cells, the study yielded 500,000 or so cDNA molecules. TCRdb used MiXCR to reprocess the PCR reads, holding one entry per CDR3 protein. The data hold hundreds of thousands of distinct CDR3 sequences, with about 60% observed a single time. This entry comes from a study of post-analysis software for immune sequencing data. Study summary: Secondary progressive, relapsing-remitting and progressive-relapsing multiple sclerosis were among the included disease courses. Points from the study as a whole: Five or six TRBV segments were significantly more frequent in patients than in controls. TRBV5-6, TRBV5-1 and TRBV20-1 were among these segments.

From germline, CDR1 is SQVTM and CDR2 ANQGSEA. Trimming left V 2 bases short and J 2 bases short, with 12 bases between. CDR3 length: 14 amino acids. This clonotype originated in a girl aged 2 to 9 with multiple sclerosis. The J gene is TRBJ2-5, the V gene TRBV29-1; no clear D gene. The sequencing input was blood. The CDR3 loop is CSVEPARAQETQYF. CDR3 in DNA: TGCAGCGTTGAACCCGCCCGAGCGCAAGAGACCCAGTACTTC.